Below, one TCR beta chain is given with its context. Clones were sequenced by immunoSEQ multiplex PCR, and TCRdb holds only the in-frame ones, with some missing. This table has approximately 29,000 clones, about four fifths appearing once. CD4+ or CD8+ T cells were sorted as naive CD45RA+ or memory CD45RO+. Trimming took 5 bases from V and 4 from J, leaving 14 bases between them. The CDR3 is made up of 15 amino acids. CDR1 and CDR2 (germline): SGHTA, FQGNSA. The entry originates in a study of regulatory dendritic cells for organ transplantation. The V gene is TRBV7-2, the J gene TRBJ1-4; weak D call: TRBD1 (6 bases). The sequenced sample was naive CD4+ T cells from blood. Subset noted: CD45RA+ naive T cells. The TCR comes from a human donor in good health. The DNA for the CDR3 is TGTGCCAGCAGCCCCCCGGACAGCCATAATGAAAAACTGTTTTTT. The encoded protein is CASSPPDSHNEKLFF.